This T cell receptor beta chain was recovered during a study of shared clonotypes between healthy human individuals. With respect to this clone: Its antigen is unknown.

The assay was immunoSEQ multiplex PCR, and TCRdb's table has in-frame clones only and misses some. Of about 660,000 clones detected, approximately 74% appear once; the ten largest clones hold about 1.7%. Germline CDR1 reads SEHNR; CDR2 reads FQNEAQ (reference sequence). This CDR3 spans 15 amino acids. With 4 bases removed from V and 5 bases from J, the gap between germline ends came to 17 bases. Study outcomes and limitations: The four-donor shared clonotypes exceeded non-shared clonotypes in generation probability, with non-shared ones scoring lower. Among the subsets, naive ones generally showed larger estimated richness than memory ones. In this cohort, only blood was sampled, and tissue repertoires likely differ.

This rearrangement joins TRBV7-9 to TRBJ1-2; D gene unclear. The sequenced sample consisted of memory CD4+ T cells sorted from blood. Documented subset: CD45RA-negative fraction. This sequence was found in a woman in her thirties in good health. This CDR3 is CASSSLRAEDYGYTF. The CDR3, as DNA: TGTGCCAGCAGCTCTTTGAGGGCAGAGGATTATGGCTACACCTTC.